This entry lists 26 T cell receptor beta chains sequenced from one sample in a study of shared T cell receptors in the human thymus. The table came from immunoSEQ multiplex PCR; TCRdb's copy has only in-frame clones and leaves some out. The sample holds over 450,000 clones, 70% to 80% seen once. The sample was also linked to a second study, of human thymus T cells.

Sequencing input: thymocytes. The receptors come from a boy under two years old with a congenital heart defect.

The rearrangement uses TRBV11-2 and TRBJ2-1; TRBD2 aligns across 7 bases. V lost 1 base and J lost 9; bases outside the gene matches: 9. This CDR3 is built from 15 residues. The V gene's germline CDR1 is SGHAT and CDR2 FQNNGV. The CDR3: CASSLGTEPGGEQFF. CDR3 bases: TGTGCCAGCAGCTTAGGGACTGAACCGGGAGGTGAGCAGTTCTTC.

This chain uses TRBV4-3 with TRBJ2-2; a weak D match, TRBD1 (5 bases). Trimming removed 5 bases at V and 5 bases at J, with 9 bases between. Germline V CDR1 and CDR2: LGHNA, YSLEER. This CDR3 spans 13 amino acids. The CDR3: CASSRGRTGELFF. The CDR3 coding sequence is TGCGCCAGCAGCAGGGGAAGGACCGGGGAGCTGTTTTTT.

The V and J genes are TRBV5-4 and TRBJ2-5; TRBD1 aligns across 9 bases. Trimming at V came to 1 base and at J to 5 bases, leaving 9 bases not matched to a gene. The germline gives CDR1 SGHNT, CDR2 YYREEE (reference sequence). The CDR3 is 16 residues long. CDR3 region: CASSLRDRDGGETQYF. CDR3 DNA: TGTGCCAGCAGCTTGAGGGACAGGGACGGAGGGGAGACCCAGTACTTC.

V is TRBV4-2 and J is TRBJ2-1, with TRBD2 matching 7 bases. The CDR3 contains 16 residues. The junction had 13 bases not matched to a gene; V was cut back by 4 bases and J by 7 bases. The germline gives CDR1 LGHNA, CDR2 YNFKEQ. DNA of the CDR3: TGTGCCAGCAGCCCCGGAAGGAGACTAGCTGAGAATGAGCAGTTCTTC. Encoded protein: CASSPGRRLAENEQFF.

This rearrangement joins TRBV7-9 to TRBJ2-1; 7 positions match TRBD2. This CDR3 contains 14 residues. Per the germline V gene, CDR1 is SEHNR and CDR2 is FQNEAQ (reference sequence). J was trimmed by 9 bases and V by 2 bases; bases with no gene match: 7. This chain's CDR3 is CASSLRGSPSEQFF. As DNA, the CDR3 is TGTGCCAGCAGCTTACGCGGGAGCCCGAGTGAGCAGTTCTTC.

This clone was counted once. The CDR3 DNA reads as TGTGCCAGCAGTGTGGGACTAGAGAACACTGAAGCTTTCTTT. Amino acids: CASSVGLENTEAFF. The chain employs TRBV25-1 and TRBJ1-1; D is possibly TRBD1 (5 bases). The CDR3 has 14 amino acids. Germline V gives CDR1 MGHDK, CDR2 SYGVNS. V dropped 4 bases and J dropped 1 base, with 10 bases sitting between them.

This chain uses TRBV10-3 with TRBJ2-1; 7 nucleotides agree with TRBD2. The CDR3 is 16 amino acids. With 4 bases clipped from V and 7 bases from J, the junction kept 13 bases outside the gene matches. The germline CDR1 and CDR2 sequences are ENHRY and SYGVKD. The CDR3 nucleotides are TGTGCCATCAGTGGTCGACTAAGCGGGATGGGGAATGAGCAGTTCTTC. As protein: CAISGRLSGMGNEQFF.

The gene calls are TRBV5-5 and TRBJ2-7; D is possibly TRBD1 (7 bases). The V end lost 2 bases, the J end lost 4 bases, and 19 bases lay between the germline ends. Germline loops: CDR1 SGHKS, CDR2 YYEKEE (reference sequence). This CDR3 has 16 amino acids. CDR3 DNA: TGTGCCAGCAGCTTTGGAGGGGGCGACTCTAGTTACGAGCAGTACTTC. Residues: CASSFGGGDSSYEQYF.

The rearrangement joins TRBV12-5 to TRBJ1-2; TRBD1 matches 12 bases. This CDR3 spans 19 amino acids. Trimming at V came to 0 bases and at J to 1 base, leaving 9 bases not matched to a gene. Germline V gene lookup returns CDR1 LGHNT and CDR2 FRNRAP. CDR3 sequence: CASGLVQRGQGAINYGYTF. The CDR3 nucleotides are TGTGCTAGTGGTTTGGTACAGAGGGGACAGGGGGCAATTAACTATGGCTACACCTTC.

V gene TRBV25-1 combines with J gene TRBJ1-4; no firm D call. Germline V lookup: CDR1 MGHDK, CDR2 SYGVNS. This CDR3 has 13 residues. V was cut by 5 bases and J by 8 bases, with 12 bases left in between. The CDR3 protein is CASSTRKREKLFF. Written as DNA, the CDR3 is TGTGCCAGCAGTACTAGAAAGAGGGAAAAACTGTTTTTT.

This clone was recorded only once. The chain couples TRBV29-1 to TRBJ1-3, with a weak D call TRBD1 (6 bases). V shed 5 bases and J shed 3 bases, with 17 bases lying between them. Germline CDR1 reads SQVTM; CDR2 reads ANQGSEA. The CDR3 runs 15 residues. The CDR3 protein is CSVIETQGFGNTIYF. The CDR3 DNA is TGCAGCGTTATCGAAACCCAGGGGTTTGGAAACACCATATATTTT.

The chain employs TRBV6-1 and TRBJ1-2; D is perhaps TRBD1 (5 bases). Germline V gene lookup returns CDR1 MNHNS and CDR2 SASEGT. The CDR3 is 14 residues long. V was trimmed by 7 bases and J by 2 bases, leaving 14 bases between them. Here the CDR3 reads CASTWTIPNYGYTF. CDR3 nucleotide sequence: TGTGCCAGCACCTGGACAATTCCCAACTATGGCTACACCTTC.

This chain's CDR3 is CASSFRVSGYTF. CDR3 DNA: TGTGCCAGCAGCTTCAGGGTTAGTGGCTACACCTTC. This chain connects TRBV13 to TRBJ1-2, with a tentative D call TRBD1 (5 bases). Germline V CDR1 and CDR2: PRHDT, FYEKMQ (reference sequence). The CDR3 loop spans 12 amino acids. V was clipped by 3 bases and J by 7 bases, with 9 bases between them.

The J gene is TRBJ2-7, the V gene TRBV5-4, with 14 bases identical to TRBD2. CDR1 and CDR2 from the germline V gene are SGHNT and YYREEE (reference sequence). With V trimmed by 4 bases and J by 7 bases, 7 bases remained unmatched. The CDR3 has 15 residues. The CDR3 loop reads CASSRTSGRLREQYF. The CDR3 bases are TGTGCCAGCAGCCGGACTAGCGGGAGGCTGAGGGAGCAGTACTTC.

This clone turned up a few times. CDR3 amino acids: CASSQQGYTDTQYF. The DNA of the CDR3 is TGTGCCAGCAGCCAACAGGGGTACACAGATACGCAGTATTTT. This chain connects TRBV9 to TRBJ2-3; 7 bases line up with TRBD1. Germline CDR1 SGDLS, CDR2 YYNGEE. The trim removed 4 bases at V and 2 bases at J, leaving 4 bases unmatched. The CDR3 consists of 14 residues.

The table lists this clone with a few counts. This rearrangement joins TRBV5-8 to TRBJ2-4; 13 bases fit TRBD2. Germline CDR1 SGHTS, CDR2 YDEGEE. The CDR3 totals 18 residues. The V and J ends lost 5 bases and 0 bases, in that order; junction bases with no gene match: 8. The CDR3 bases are TGTGCCAGCAGTCTACTAGCGGGAGGGCCTGTAGCCAAAAACATTCAGTACTTC. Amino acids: CASSLLAGGPVAKNIQYF.

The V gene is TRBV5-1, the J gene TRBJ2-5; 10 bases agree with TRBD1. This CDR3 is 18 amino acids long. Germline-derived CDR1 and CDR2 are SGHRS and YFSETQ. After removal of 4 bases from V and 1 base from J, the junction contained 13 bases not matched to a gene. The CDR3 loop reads CASSPGRWGQGSQETQYF. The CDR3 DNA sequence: TGCGCCAGCAGCCCCGGGCGTTGGGGACAGGGGTCCCAAGAGACCCAGTACTTC.

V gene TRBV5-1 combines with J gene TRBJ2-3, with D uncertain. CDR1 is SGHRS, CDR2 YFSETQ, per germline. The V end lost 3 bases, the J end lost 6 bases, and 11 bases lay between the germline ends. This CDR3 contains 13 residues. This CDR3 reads CASSSITVDTQYF. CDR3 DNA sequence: TGCGCCAGCAGCTCCATCACGGTGGATACGCAGTATTTT.

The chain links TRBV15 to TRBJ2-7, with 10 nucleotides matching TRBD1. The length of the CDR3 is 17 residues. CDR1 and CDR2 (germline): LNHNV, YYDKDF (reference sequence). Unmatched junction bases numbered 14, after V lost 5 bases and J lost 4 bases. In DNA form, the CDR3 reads TGTGCCACCAGCCCCCCCCGCAGACAGGGGGCCAAATACGAGCAGTACTTC. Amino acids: CATSPPRRQGAKYEQYF.

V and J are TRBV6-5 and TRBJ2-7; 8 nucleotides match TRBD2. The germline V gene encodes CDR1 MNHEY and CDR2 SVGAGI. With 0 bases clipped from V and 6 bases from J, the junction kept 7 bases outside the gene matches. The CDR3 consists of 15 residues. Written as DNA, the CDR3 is TGTGCCAGCAGTTACTCGAGGAGCGGGAGCGGCGAGCAGTACTTC. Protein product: CASSYSRSGSGEQYF.

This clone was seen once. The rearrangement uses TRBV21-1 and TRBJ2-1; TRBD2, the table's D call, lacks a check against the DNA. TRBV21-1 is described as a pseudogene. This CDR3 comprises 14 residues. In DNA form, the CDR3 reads TGTGCCAGCAGCAACTGTCCGGGGAACAATGAGCAGTTCTTC. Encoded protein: CASSNCPGNNEQFF.

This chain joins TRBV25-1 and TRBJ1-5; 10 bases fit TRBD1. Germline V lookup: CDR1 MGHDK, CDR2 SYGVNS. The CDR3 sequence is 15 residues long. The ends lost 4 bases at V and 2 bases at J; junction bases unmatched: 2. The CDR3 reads CASSGGTGGNQPQHF. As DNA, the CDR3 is TGTGCCAGCAGTGGAGGGACAGGGGGCAATCAGCCCCAGCATTTT.

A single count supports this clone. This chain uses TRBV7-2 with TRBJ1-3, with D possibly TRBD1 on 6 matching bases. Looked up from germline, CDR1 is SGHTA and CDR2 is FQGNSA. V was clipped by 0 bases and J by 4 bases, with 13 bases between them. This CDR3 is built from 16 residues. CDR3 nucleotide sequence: TGTGCCAGCAGCTTAGCCAGACAGGCTCTGGGAAACACCATATATTTT. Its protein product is CASSLARQALGNTIYF.

CDR3 sequence reads: CASSFSTSGNTGELFF. CDR3 sequence (DNA): TGTGCCAGCAGCTTTTCGACTAGCGGGAACACCGGGGAGCTGTTTTTT. This chain connects TRBV11-3 to TRBJ2-2, with TRBD2 identical over 9 bases. Per germline, CDR1 SGHNT and CDR2 YENEEA. The CDR3 totals 16 residues. With V trimmed by 3 bases and J by 1 base, 3 bases remained unmatched.

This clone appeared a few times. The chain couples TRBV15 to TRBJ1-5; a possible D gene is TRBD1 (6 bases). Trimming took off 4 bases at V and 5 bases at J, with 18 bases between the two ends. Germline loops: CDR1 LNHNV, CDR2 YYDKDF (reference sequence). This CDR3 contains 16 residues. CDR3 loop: CATSTLPGTHHQPQHF. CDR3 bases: TGTGCCACCAGCACACTCCCGGGGACACACCATCAGCCCCAGCATTTT. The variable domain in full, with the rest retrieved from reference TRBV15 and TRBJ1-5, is DAMVIQNPRYQVTQFGKPVTLSCSQTLNHNVMYWYQQKSSQAPKLLFHYYDKDFNNEADTPDNFQSRRPNTSFCFLDIRSPGLGDTAMYLCATSTLPGTHHQPQHFGDGTRLSIL.

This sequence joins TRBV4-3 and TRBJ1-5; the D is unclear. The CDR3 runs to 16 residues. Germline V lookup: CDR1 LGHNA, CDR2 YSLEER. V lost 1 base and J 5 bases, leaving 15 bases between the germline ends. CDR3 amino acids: CASSQGFGRVDQPQHF. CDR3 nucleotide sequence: TGCGCCAGCAGCCAAGGATTCGGGAGAGTGGATCAGCCCCAGCATTTT.